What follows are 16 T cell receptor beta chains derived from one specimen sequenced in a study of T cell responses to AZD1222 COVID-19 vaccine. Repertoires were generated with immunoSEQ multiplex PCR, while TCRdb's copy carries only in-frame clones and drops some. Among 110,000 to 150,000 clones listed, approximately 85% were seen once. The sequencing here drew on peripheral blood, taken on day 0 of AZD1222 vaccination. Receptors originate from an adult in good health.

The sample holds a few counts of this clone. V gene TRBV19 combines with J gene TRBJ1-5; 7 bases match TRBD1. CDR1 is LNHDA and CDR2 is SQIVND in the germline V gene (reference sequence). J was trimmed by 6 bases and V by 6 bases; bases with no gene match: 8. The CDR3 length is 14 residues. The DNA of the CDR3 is TGTGCCAGTAGCCAACAGGGGCCGGGTCAGCCCCAGCATTTT. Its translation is CASSQQGPGQPQHF.

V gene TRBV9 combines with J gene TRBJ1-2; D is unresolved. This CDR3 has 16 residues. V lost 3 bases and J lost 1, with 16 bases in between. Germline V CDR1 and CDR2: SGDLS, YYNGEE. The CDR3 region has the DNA TGTGCCAGCAGCGACGGGCAGGCGCGGGGTAACTATGGCTACACCTTC. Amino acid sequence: CASSDGQARGNYGYTF.

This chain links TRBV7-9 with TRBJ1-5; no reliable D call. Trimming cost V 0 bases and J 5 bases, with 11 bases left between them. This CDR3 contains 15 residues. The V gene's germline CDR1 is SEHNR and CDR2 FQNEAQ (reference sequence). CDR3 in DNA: TGTGCCAGCAGCTTAGCGATCGGACCCGATCAGCCCCAGCATTTT. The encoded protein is CASSLAIGPDQPQHF.

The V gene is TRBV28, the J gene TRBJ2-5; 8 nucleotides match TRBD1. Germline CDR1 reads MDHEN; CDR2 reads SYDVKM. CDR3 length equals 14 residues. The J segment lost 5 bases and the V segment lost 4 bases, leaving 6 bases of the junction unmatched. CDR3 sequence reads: CASSYQGAEETQYF. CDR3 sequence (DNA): TGTGCCAGCAGTTACCAGGGGGCGGAGGAGACCCAGTACTTC.

CDR3 DNA: TGTGCCTGGAGTGTGGGCAGAGACAATGAGCAGTTCTTC. It is translated as CAWSVGRDNEQFF. The chain links TRBV30 to TRBJ2-1; D gene unclear. The germline V and J ends were trimmed by 0 bases and 5 bases, with 8 bases remaining between them. The germline CDR1 and CDR2 sequences are GTSNPN and SVGIG (reference sequence). The CDR3 covers 13 residues.

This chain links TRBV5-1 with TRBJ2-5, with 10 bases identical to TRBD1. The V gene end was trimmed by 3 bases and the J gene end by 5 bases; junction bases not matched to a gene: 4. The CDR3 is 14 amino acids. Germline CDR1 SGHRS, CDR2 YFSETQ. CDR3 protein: CASSSGQGSETQYF. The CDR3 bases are TGCGCCAGCAGCTCGGGACAGGGGTCCGAGACCCAGTACTTC.

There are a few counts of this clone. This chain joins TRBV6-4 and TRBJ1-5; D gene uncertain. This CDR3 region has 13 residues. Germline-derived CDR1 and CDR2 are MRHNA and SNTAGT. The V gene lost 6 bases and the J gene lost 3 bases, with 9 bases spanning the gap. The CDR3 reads CASSVTLNQPQHF. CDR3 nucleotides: TGTGCCAGCAGCGTGACACTCAATCAGCCCCAGCATTTT.

The CDR3 bases are TGTGCCTGGAGTAGTCTAGGGCTAGCGAGCTACACCTTC. Its translation is CAWSSLGLASYTF. This chain joins TRBV30 and TRBJ1-2; no clear D gene. Germline CDR1 and CDR2: GTSNPN and SVGIG (reference sequence). There are 13 residues in the CDR3. Trimming removed 2 bases at V and 9 bases at J, with 16 bases between.

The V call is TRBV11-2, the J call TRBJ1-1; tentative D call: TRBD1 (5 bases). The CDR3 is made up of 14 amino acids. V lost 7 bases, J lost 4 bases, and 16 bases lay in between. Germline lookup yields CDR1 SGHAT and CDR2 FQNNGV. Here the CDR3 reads CASTPRVGGTEAFF. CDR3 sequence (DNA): TGTGCCAGCACCCCTCGGGTGGGGGGCACTGAAGCTTTCTTT.

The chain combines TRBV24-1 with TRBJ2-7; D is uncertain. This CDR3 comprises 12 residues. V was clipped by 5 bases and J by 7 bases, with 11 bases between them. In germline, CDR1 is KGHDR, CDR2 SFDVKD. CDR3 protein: CATSVISWEQYF. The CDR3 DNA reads TGTGCCACCAGTGTAATTTCGTGGGAGCAGTACTTC.

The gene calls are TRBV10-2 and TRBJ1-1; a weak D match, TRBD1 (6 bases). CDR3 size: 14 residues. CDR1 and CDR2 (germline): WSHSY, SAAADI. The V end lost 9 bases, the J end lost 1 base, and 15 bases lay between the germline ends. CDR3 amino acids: CASSTGTWNTEAFF. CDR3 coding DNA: TGCGCCAGTTCTACAGGGACATGGAACACTGAAGCTTTCTTT.

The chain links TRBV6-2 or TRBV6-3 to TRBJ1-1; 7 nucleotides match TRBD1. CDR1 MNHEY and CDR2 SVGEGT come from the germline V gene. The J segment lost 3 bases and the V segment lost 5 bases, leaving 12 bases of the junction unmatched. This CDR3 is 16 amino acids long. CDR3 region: CASSRPRDREDTEAFF. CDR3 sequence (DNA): TGTGCCAGCAGTCGACCGAGAGACAGGGAGGACACTGAAGCTTTCTTT.

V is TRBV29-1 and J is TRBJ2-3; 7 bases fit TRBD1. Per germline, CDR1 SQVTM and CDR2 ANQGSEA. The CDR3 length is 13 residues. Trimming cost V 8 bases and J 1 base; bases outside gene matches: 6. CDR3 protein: CSFRQGGTDTQYF. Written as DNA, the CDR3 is TGCAGCTTCCGACAGGGAGGCACAGATACGCAGTATTTT.

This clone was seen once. The chain's CDR3 is CASSRRTGIATNEKLFF. As DNA, the CDR3 is TGTGCCAGCAGTCGCAGGACAGGGATTGCAACTAATGAAAAACTGTTTTTT. The V gene is TRBV27, the J gene TRBJ1-4; 8 bases are a match to TRBD1. Trimming took 5 bases from V and 0 from J; bases not matched to a gene: 8. Germline V CDR1 and CDR2: MNHEY, SMNVEV (reference sequence). This CDR3 is 17 amino acids long.

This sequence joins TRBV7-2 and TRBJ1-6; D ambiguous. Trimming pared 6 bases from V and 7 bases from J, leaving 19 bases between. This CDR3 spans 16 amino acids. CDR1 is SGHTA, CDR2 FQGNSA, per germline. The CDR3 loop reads CASRTFRNSGNSPLHF. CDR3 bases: TGTGCCAGCAGGACGTTCCGGAACTCGGGGAATTCACCCCTCCACTTT.

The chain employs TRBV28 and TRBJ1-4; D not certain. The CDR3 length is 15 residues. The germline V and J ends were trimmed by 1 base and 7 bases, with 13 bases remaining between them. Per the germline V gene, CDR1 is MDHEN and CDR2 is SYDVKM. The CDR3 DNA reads TGTGCCAGCAGTTTATACGGGTTCGGTGTTGAAAAACTGTTTTTT. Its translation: CASSLYGFGVEKLFF.